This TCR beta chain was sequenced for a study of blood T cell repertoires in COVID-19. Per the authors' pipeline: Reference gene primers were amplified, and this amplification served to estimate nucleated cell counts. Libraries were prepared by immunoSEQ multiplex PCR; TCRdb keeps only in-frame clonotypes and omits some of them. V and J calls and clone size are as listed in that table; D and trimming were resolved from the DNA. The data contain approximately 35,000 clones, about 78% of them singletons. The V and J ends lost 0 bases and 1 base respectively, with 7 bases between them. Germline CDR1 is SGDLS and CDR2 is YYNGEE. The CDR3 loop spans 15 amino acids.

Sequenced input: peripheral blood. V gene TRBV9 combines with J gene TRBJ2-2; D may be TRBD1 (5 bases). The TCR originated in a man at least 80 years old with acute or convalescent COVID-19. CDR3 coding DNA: TGTGCCAGCAGCGTAGTTGGACAGAACACCGGGGAGCTGTTTTTT. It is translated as CASSVVGQNTGELFF.